This T cell receptor (beta chain) was recovered during a study of STAT3 mutations in large granular lymphocyte leukemia. For the study at large: Roughly half the longitudinally sequenced T-LGLL patients had canonical STAT3 mutations. Immunosuppressive therapy was given to more than half of T-LGLL patients.

The CDR3 has 14 amino acids. Germline lookup yields CDR1 PRHDT and CDR2 FYEKMQ (reference sequence). V lost 1 base, J lost 4 bases, and 11 bases lay in between. Concerning this clone: Its target is unknown.

Findings and limits, study-wide: Every T-cell large granular lymphocyte leukemia patient had at least one immunodominant TCR beta clonotype. In about 35% of the 18 patients, new TCR clonotypes emerged after therapy.

Each sample's TCRbeta library yielded on average about 38,000 productive templates. Produced via immunoSEQ multiplex PCR; TCRdb's table is partial and in-frame only. This repertoire shows roughly 6,600 clones, roughly 57% found once; its top ten account for roughly three quarters. This TCR was sampled from a boy aged 5 to 17 with T-cell large granular lymphocyte leukemia. Some clones in this sample may be carry-over from other donors' samples. The sample taken for sequencing was peripheral blood mononuclear cells. This rearrangement joins TRBV13 to TRBJ2-7, with D possibly being TRBD1 or TRBD2 (5 bases each). This CDR3 is CASSLEGPSYEQYF. CDR3 bases: TGTGCCAGCAGCTTAGAGGGACCGAGTTACGAGCAGTACTTC. Based on the CDR3 plus reference TRBV13 and TRBJ2-7, the full variable domain is AAGVIQSPRHLIKEKRETATLKCYPIPRHDTVYWYQQGPGQDPQFLISFYEKMQSDKGSIPDRFSAQQFSDYHSELNMSSLELGDSALYFCASSLEGPSYEQYFGPGTRLTVT.